This T cell receptor beta chain was documented in a study of blood T cell repertoires in COVID-19. As for the study in general: Whether acute or convalescent, the COVID-19 samples came from the United States, Italy and Spain.

Those enrolled, adults aged roughly 18 to 89 years, came from some 23 US areas. Up to 2 weeks before entering the study, exposed participants had met a COVID-19 case. Clones were read by immunoSEQ multiplex PCR, and TCRdb kept only the in-frame ones, dropping some. The sample contains roughly 200,000 clones, less than 90% of which appear only once. The germline gives CDR1 SGHRS, CDR2 YFSETQ. The V end lost 0 bases, the J end lost 0 bases, and 6 bases lay between the germline ends. The CDR3 runs to 14 residues. The sample taken for sequencing was PBMCs or T cells enriched from blood (not recorded which). The chain joins TRBV5-1 to TRBJ1-1; weak D call: TRBD1 (5 bases). The TCR sequence derives from a woman in her 30s who had been exposed to COVID-19. CDR3 nucleotide sequence: TGCGCCAGCAGCTTGGCAGGGATGAACACTGAAGCTTTCTTT. It codes for CASSLAGMNTEAFF.